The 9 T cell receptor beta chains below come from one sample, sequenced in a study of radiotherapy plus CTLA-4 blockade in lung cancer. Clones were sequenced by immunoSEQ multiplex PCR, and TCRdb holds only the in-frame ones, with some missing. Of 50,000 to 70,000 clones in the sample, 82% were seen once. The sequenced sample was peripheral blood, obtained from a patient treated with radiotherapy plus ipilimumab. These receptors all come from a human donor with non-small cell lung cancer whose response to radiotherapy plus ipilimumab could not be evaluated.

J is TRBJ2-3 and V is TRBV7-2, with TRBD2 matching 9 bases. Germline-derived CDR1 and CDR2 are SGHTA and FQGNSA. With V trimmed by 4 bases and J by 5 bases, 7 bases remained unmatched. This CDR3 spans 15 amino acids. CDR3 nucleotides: TGTGCCAGCAGCTCGAGGCAGCGGGGGGAAGATACGCAGTATTTT. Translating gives CASSSRQRGEDTQYF.

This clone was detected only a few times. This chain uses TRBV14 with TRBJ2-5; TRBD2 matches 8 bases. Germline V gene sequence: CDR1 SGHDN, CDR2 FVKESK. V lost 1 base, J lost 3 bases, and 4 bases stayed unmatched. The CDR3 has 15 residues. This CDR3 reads CASSQAGLEEETQYF. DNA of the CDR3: TGTGCCAGCAGCCAAGCGGGACTAGAAGAAGAGACCCAGTACTTC.

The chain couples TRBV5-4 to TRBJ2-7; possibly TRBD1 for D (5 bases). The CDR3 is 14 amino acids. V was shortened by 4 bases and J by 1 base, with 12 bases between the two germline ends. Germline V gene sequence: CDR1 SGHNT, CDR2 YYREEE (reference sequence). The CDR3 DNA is TGTGCCAGCAGCCCGGACACCCGTTCCTACGAGCAGTACTTC. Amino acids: CASSPDTRSYEQYF.

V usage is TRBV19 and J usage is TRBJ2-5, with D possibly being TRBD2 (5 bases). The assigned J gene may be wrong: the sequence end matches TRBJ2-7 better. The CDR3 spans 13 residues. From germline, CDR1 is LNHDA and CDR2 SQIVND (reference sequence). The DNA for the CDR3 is TGTGCCAGTAGTTCCGGGATCGTCTACGAGCAGTACTTC. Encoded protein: CASSSGIVYEQYF.

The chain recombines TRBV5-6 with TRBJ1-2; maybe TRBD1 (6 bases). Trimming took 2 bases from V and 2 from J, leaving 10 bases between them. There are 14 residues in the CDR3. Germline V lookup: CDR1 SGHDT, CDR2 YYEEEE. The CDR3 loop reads CASSFKDRNYGYTF. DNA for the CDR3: TGTGCCAGCAGCTTTAAAGACAGGAACTATGGCTACACCTTC.

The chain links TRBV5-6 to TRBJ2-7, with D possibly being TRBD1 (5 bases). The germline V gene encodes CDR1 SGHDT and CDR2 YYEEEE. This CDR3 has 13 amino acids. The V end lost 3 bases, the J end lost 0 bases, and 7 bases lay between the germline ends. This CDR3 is CASSSTVSYEQYF. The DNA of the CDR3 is TGTGCCAGCAGCTCGACAGTCTCCTACGAGCAGTACTTC.

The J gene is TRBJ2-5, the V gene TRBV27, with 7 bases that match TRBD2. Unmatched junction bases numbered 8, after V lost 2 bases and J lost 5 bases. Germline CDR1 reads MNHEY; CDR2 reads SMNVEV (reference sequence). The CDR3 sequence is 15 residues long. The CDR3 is CASSLSGWRGETQYF. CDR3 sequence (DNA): TGTGCCAGCAGTTTAAGTGGCTGGCGGGGGGAGACCCAGTACTTC.

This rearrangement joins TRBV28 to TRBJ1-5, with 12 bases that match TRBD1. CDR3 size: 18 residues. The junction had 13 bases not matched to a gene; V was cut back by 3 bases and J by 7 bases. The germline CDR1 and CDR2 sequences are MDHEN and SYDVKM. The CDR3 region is CASSFPGTGGFRIQPQHF. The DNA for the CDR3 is TGTGCCAGCAGTTTCCCCGGGACAGGGGGCTTCCGTATCCAGCCCCAGCATTTT.

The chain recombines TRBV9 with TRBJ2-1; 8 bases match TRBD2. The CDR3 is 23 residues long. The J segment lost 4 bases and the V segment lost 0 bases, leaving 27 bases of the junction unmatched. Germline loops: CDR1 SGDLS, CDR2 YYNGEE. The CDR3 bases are TGTGCCAGCAGCGTAGCTACGACTAGCGAGATTTTCCCTCCCACGCCCCGATACAATGAGCAGTTCTTC. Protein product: CASSVATTSEIFPPTPRYNEQFF. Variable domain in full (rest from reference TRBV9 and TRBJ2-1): DSGVTQTPKHLITATGQRVTLRCSPRSGDLSVYWYQQSLDQGLQFLIQYYNGEERAKGNILERFSAQQFPDLHSELNLSSLELGDSALYFCASSVATTSEIFPPTPRYNEQFFGPGTRLTVL.